These 27 T cell receptor beta chains came from one sample sequenced in a study of human T cells and chemical hapten exposure. Each CDR3 protein gets one entry after TCRdb re-called the RACE reads with MiXCR. The sample lists 380,000 or so distinct CDR3 sequences, approximately 5.1% occurring once. Time point: patch test 1, 2 weeks after DPC sensitization. Treatment here: therapeutic diphenylcyclopropenone sensitization with weekly scalp DPC. The source was whole blood, collected in connection with sensitization to the hapten diphenylcyclopropenone (DPC). The receptor set was obtained from a woman between 50 and 59 years old with alopecia areata. Some clones in this sample may be carry-over from other donors' samples.

At least ten counts were recorded for this clonotype. The rearrangement uses TRBV12-3 or TRBV12-4 and TRBJ1-5; possible D gene TRBD1, 6 bases. Trimming stripped 6 bases from V and 2 bases from J, with 11 bases between. This CDR3 is 14 amino acids long. The CDR3 nucleotides read TGTGCCAGCAGCTACGGACAGCGCAATCAGCCCCAGCATTTT. Translation: CASSYGQRNQPQHF.

This clonotype has ten or more counts. The V and J genes are TRBV9 and TRBJ2-7, with D tentatively TRBD1 (5 bases). The CDR3 is 15 amino acids. Between the trimmed V and J ends, which lost 0 bases and 0 bases, there was a span of 10 bases. Per germline, CDR1 SGDLS and CDR2 YYNGEE. The CDR3 bases are TGTGCCAGCAGCGTAGGACAGTCTCCCTCCTACGAGCAGTACTTC. Protein sequence: CASSVGQSPSYEQYF.

This clonotype was seen at least ten times. The genes are TRBV10-3 and TRBJ2-1; TRBD2 aligns across 10 bases. With V trimmed by 8 bases and J by 5 bases, 15 bases remained unmatched. The CDR3 length is 17 residues. The V gene's germline CDR1 is ENHRY and CDR2 SYGVKD. CDR3 loop: CAIQRSTPAGGNNEQFF. As DNA, the CDR3 is TGTGCCATCCAACGTTCCACCCCAGCGGGAGGGAACAATGAGCAGTTCTTC.

This clonotype was counted only a few times. The genes are TRBV6-1 and TRBJ1-5; no firm D call. The germline V gene has CDR1 MNHNS and CDR2 SASEGT. With 6 bases removed from V and 5 bases from J, the gap between germline ends came to 8 bases. This CDR3 contains 12 residues. The CDR3 DNA follows: TGTGCCAGCAGCGGGTTTGATCAGCCCCAGCATTTT. Translated, it gives CASSGFDQPQHF.

The chain has TRBV2 and TRBJ2-5; D is undetermined. CDR3 size: 14 residues. The germline gives CDR1 SNHLY, CDR2 FYNNEI. V lost 1 base, J lost 4 bases, and 10 bases lay in between. The CDR3 loop is CASSEGRAGETQYF. The CDR3 DNA reads TGTGCCAGCAGTGAAGGAAGGGCAGGAGAGACCCAGTACTTC.

A few counts support this clonotype. This chain links TRBV9 with TRBJ1-1, with D possibly TRBD1 on 5 matching bases. This CDR3 has 13 residues. Germline CDR1 SGDLS, CDR2 YYNGEE. V gave up 5 bases and J gave up 5 bases, with 13 bases separating them. CDR3 nucleotides: TGTGCCAGCAGTTCAAGATGGGGGACTGAAGCTTTCTTT. Amino acid sequence: CASSSRWGTEAFF.

In this sample, this clonotype turned up many times. The rearrangement joins TRBV5-6 to TRBJ2-5, with 7 bases fitting TRBD1. Germline V gives CDR1 SGHDT, CDR2 YYEEEE. V lost 4 bases, J lost 1 base, and 4 bases stayed unmatched. The CDR3 spans 14 residues. CDR3 in DNA: TGTGCCAGCAGCACCGGGACAGTCCAAGAGACCCAGTACTTC. Encoded protein: CASSTGTVQETQYF.

The chain links TRBV6-1 to TRBJ1-4, with 7 bases that match TRBD1. The CDR3 length is 16 residues. J was trimmed by 0 bases and V by 6 bases; bases with no gene match: 7. The germline gives CDR1 MNHNS, CDR2 SASEGT. In nucleotides, the CDR3 is TGTGCCAGCAGAGTGGACAGGAGCGCAACTAATGAAAAACTGTTTTTT. Its protein is CASRVDRSATNEKLFF.

A few counts support this clonotype. The chain uses TRBV9 and TRBJ1-6; TRBD1 aligns across 10 bases. V trimming: 3 bases; J trimming: 7 bases; junction bases outside the gene matches: 7. From germline, CDR1 is SGDLS and CDR2 YYNGEE. The CDR3 has 16 amino acids. The CDR3 region is CASSAYGQGENSPLHF. The CDR3 nucleotides are TGTGCCAGCAGCGCCTACGGACAGGGGGAAAATTCACCCCTCCACTTT. The whole variable domain, filled in from reference TRBV9 and TRBJ1-6, reads DSGVTQTPKHLITATGQRVTLRCSPRSGDLSVYWYQQSLDQGLQFLIQYYNGEERAKGNILERFSAQQFPDLHSELNLSSLELGDSALYFCASSAYGQGENSPLHFGNGTRLTVT.

The rearrangement uses TRBV6-2 or TRBV6-3 and TRBJ2-7; 12 nucleotides align to TRBD2. Per germline, CDR1 MNHEY and CDR2 SVGEGT. V was pared by 8 bases and J by 4 bases, with 0 bases of the junction left unmatched. The CDR3 contains 12 residues. In DNA, the CDR3 is TGTGCCAGCGGACTAGCGGGATACGAGCAGTACTTC. This sequence encodes CASGLAGYEQYF.

This clonotype was seen ten or more times. Written as DNA, the CDR3 is TGTGCCAGCAGCTGGGGGGGACAGAGCTATAGCAATCAGCCCCAGCATTTT. Residues: CASSWGGQSYSNQPQHF. The rearrangement links TRBV5-6 to TRBJ1-5; TRBD1 matches 7 bases. CDR1 is SGHDT and CDR2 is YYEEEE in the germline V gene. With 3 bases clipped from V and 0 bases from J, the junction kept 9 bases outside the gene matches. The CDR3 length is 17 residues.

The table lists this clonotype with many counts. The V call is TRBV28, the J call TRBJ2-2; D tentatively reads TRBD1 or TRBD2 (5 bases each). The CDR3 loop spans 15 amino acids. Per the germline V gene, CDR1 is MDHEN and CDR2 is SYDVKM. The V and J ends lost 4 bases and 1 base respectively, with 10 bases between them. Written as DNA, the CDR3 is TGTGCCAGCAGTTGGGGACCGCTGAACACCGGGGAGCTGTTTTTT. Amino acids: CASSWGPLNTGELFF.

As to this clonotype: A much larger clone lies one base from this, so it may be a read error. The rearrangement uses TRBV28 and TRBJ1-5; D uncertain. The CDR3 runs 13 residues. Germline lookup yields CDR1 MDHEN and CDR2 SYDVKM. The V end lost 3 bases, the J end lost 5 bases, and 8 bases lay between the germline ends. CDR3 sequence (DNA): TGTGCCAGCAGTTTCGGCAGCTATCAGCCCCAGCATTTT. Translation: CASSFGSYQPQHF.

This clonotype was detected a few times. The rearrangement joins TRBV5-1 to TRBJ2-1, with a possible D match to TRBD2 (5 bases). V was trimmed by 2 bases and J by 4 bases, leaving 13 bases between them. CDR1 is SGHRS and CDR2 is YFSETQ in the germline V gene. The length of the CDR3 is 15 residues. CDR3 nucleotides: TGCGCCAGCAGCTTAGGAAGCGGAACTTACAATGAGCAGTTCTTC. This gives the protein CASSLGSGTYNEQFF.

V and J are TRBV6-5 and TRBJ1-5; D not resolved. Germline-derived CDR1 and CDR2 are MNHEY and SVGAGI. The CDR3 runs 13 residues. V lost 6 bases to trimming and J lost 7 bases, with 13 bases between them. Written as DNA, the CDR3 is TGTGCCAGCAGCCCTCTCCCGGGGCAGCCCCAGCATTTT. Protein product: CASSPLPGQPQHF.

A few counts support this clonotype. The V call is TRBV2, the J call TRBJ2-3, with D unresolved. Trimming took 4 bases from V and 2 from J, leaving 16 bases between them. Germline CDR1 SNHLY, CDR2 FYNNEI. CDR3 size: 16 residues. The CDR3 bases are TGTGCCAGCAGTGGTGAGGCCCGCAAGATCACAGATACGCAGTATTTT. It is translated as CASSGEARKITDTQYF.

This clonotype was observed at least ten times. The rearrangement joins TRBV7-2 to TRBJ2-3; D not resolved. The V gene lost 5 bases and the J gene lost 6 bases, with 12 bases spanning the gap. CDR1 and CDR2 from the germline V gene are SGHTA and FQGNSA. The CDR3 totals 13 residues. CDR3 loop: CASSQTIWDTQYF. The CDR3 DNA sequence: TGTGCCAGCAGCCAGACGATTTGGGATACGCAGTATTTT.

This clonotype has a count of ten or more. The J gene is TRBJ1-5, the V gene TRBV5-5; 10 bases agree with TRBD1. V dropped 0 bases and J dropped 6; count of bases not matched to a gene: 9. This CDR3 region has 17 residues. Germline CDR1 and CDR2: SGHKS and YYEKEE (reference sequence). The DNA for the CDR3 is TGTGCCAGCAGCTTGGCCGAGACAGGGGGCGTCATTCAGCCCCAGCATTTT. Translated, it gives CASSLAETGGVIQPQHF. Full variable domain (missing parts from reference TRBV5-5 and TRBJ1-5): DAGVTQSPTHLIKTRGQQVTLRCSPISGHKSVSWYQQVLGQGPQFIFQYYEKEERGRGNFPDRFSARQFPNYSSELNVNALLLGDSALYLCASSLAETGGVIQPQHFGDGTRLSIL.

This clonotype was observed a handful of times. This chain joins TRBV6-1 and TRBJ1-1, with D possibly TRBD1 on 5 matching bases. The CDR3 loop spans 10 amino acids. V was clipped by 8 bases and J by 7 bases, with 8 bases between them. Germline V lookup: CDR1 MNHNS, CDR2 SASEGT. Written as DNA, the CDR3 is TGTGCCAGCCGGGACGGTGAAGCTTTCTTT. Translation: CASRDGEAFF.

There are many counts of this clonotype. The genes are TRBV6-2 or TRBV6-3 and TRBJ1-5, with D possibly TRBD1 on 6 matching bases. The V gene's germline CDR1 is MNHEY and CDR2 SVGEGT. The CDR3 consists of 15 residues. Between the trimmed V and J ends, which lost 2 bases and 1 base, there was a span of 9 bases. The chain's CDR3 is CASSYKGTSNQPQHF. The CDR3 nucleotides are TGTGCCAGCAGTTACAAGGGGACAAGCAATCAGCCCCAGCATTTT.

This clonotype has ten or more counts. The chain couples TRBV7-8 to TRBJ2-2; D might be TRBD2 (6 bases). CDR3 length equals 15 residues. V dropped 5 bases and J dropped 7 bases, with 17 bases sitting between them. Germline CDR1 is SGHVS and CDR2 is FQNEAQ. CDR3 sequence: CASSLRQGGVGELFF. For the CDR3, the DNA is TGTGCCAGCAGCCTCCGACAAGGAGGGGTCGGGGAGCTGTTTTTT.

In its sample, this clonotype was seen a few times. V and J are TRBV6-2 or TRBV6-3 and TRBJ2-1; perhaps TRBD1 as D (6 bases). The CDR3 is made up of 16 amino acids. V shed 1 base and J shed 6 bases, with 16 bases lying between them. Germline assignment: CDR1 MNHEY and CDR2 SVGEGT. CDR3 sequence (DNA): TGTGCCAGCAGTTACTACACCGGGATAGGGGGCAATGAGCAGTTCTTC. It specifies CASSYYTGIGGNEQFF.

This clonotype was seen many times. The genes are TRBV11-2 and TRBJ1-1; D is possibly TRBD1 (5 bases). CDR3 length equals 15 residues. V was cut by 3 bases and J by 7 bases, with 18 bases left in between. CDR1 is SGHAT and CDR2 is FQNNGV in the germline V gene. The CDR3 coding sequence is TGTGCCAGCAGCTTTAATTCGGAGGGGAAGGTTGAAGCTTTCTTT. This encodes CASSFNSEGKVEAFF.

This clonotype showed up many times. This chain links TRBV28 with TRBJ2-5, with 7 bases identical to TRBD1. Looked up from germline, CDR1 is MDHEN and CDR2 is SYDVKM. The CDR3 has 16 amino acids. V dropped 6 bases and J dropped 3; count of bases not matched to a gene: 13. In nucleotides, the CDR3 is TGTGCCAGCAGCCTCCTCCCAGGGCAGGGGGAAGAGACCCAGTACTTC. This sequence encodes CASSLLPGQGEETQYF.

In this sample, this clonotype turned up a few times. This chain links TRBV10-3 with TRBJ2-1; TRBD2 might be the D (6 bases). V was clipped by 2 bases and J by 9 bases, with 11 bases between them. The V gene's germline CDR1 is ENHRY and CDR2 SYGVKD. The CDR3 loop spans 13 amino acids. DNA for the CDR3: TGTGCCATCAGTGAGCAAAGGAGGGTTGAGCAGTTCTTC. Protein: CAISEQRRVEQFF.

This clonotype was counted many times. V gene TRBV6-2 or TRBV6-3 combines with J gene TRBJ1-5; D uncertain. There are 17 residues in the CDR3. Germline V CDR1 and CDR2: MNHEY, SVGEGT. V was pared by 2 bases and J by 1 base, with 15 bases between. In DNA form, the CDR3 reads TGTGCCAGCAGTTACGAATGGCCACCCCAGAGCAATCAGCCCCAGCATTTT. Amino acid sequence: CASSYEWPPQSNQPQHF.

This clonotype was observed a few times. This chain uses TRBV11-2 with TRBJ2-5, with 8 bases lining up with TRBD1. V was clipped by 5 bases and J by 3 bases; unmatched bases: 5. Germline V gene sequence: CDR1 SGHAT, CDR2 FQNNGV. The CDR3 extends over 14 amino acids. CDR3 residues: CASSRLDREETQYF. The CDR3 DNA reads as TGTGCCAGCAGCCGACTGGACAGGGAAGAGACCCAGTACTTC.